This TCR beta chain is from a study of blood T cell repertoires in COVID-19. As for the study in general: Samples came from the United States, Italy and Spain, spanning acute and convalescent COVID-19. PBMCs, B-cell-depleted T cells, or T cells provided the cDNA or gDNA that made up the material.

This clone was observed a single time. Germline loops: CDR1 MGHDK, CDR2 SYGVNS. This CDR3 has 16 amino acids. Germline trimming cut 4 bases from V and 2 bases from J; bases unmatched to any gene: 5. In the source study's methods: The authors estimated nucleated cell counts from reference gene primer amplification. Only in-frame clones appear in the TCRdb table, and some are missing; sequencing was by immunoSEQ multiplex PCR. The V and J calls and clone size come from that table; D and trimming were worked out from the DNA. The sample includes 130,000 to 150,000 clones, 85% to 90% of them seen just once.

Sequences were obtained from peripheral blood. The chain employs TRBV25-1 and TRBJ2-1; TRBD2 matches at 10 bases. This clonotype was obtained from a man aged 50 to 60 with active or convalescent COVID-19. The CDR3 DNA reads as TGTGCCAGCAGTGGGACCCTAGCGGGAGCCTACAATGAGCAGTTCTTC. Translated, it gives CASSGTLAGAYNEQFF.